Each of the 19 T cell receptor beta chains below was sequenced from the same sample in a study of blood T cell repertoires in COVID-19. The method was immunoSEQ multiplex PCR; TCRdb's version includes in-frame clones alone and lacks a portion of them. The sample contains around 260,000 clones, approximately 86% of which appear only once. The specimen sequenced was peripheral blood. These receptors all come from a woman between 55 and 75 years old with COVID-19, enrolled during active disease.

This clone was picked up one time. This chain joins TRBV6-6 and TRBJ1-3, with D possibly TRBD1 on 5 matching bases. The V gene's germline CDR1 is MNHNY and CDR2 SVGAGI (reference sequence). The germline V and J ends were trimmed by 7 bases and 0 bases, with 16 bases remaining between them. The CDR3 spans 16 residues. The DNA of the CDR3 is TGTGCCAGCACCACGGGGCCGGGGGGCTCTGGAAACACCATATATTTT. Translation gives CASTTGPGGSGNTIYF.

The chain is built from TRBV29-1 and TRBJ2-3; D is undetermined. This CDR3 has 11 amino acids. Germline V CDR1 and CDR2: SQVTM, ANQGSEA. V shed 6 bases and J shed 0 bases, with 4 bases lying between them. The CDR3 reads CSVVSTDTQYF. CDR3 sequence (DNA): TGCAGCGTCGTTAGCACAGATACGCAGTATTTT.

In nucleotides, the CDR3 is TGCAGCGTTGTCCCTAACAGGGGGAGAGCTTTCTTT. Its protein is CSVVPNRGRAFF. The V and J genes are TRBV29-1 and TRBJ1-1; 8 bases agree with TRBD1. CDR3 length: 12 residues. Germline CDR1 is SQVTM and CDR2 is ANQGSEA. The V gene end was trimmed by 4 bases and the J gene end by 10 bases; junction bases not matched to a gene: 8.

The chain uses TRBV6-1 and TRBJ1-1, with D perhaps TRBD1 (5 bases). This CDR3 has 15 amino acids. Germline V lookup: CDR1 MNHNS, CDR2 SASEGT. With 3 bases removed from V and 6 bases from J, the gap between germline ends came to 17 bases. This CDR3 is CASSEPGGKGSEAFF. The CDR3 DNA sequence: TGTGCCAGCAGTGAGCCCGGGGGAAAAGGCTCTGAAGCTTTCTTT.

The genes are TRBV7-2 and TRBJ1-2, with D possibly TRBD1 on 6 matching bases. The CDR3 extends over 15 amino acids. Per germline, CDR1 SGHTA and CDR2 FQGNSA. V lost 0 bases and J 4 bases, leaving 12 bases between the germline ends. In nucleotides, the CDR3 is TGTGCCAGCAGCTTAGCGCAGGGGCCACCCTATGGCTACACCTTC. It specifies CASSLAQGPPYGYTF. Filled out from reference TRBV7-2 and TRBJ1-2, the complete variable domain reads GAGVSQSPSNKVTEKGKDVELRCDPISGHTALYWYRQSLGQGLEFLIYFQGNSAPDKSGLPSDRFSAERTGGSVSTLTIQRTQQEDSAVYLCASSLAQGPPYGYTFGSGTRLTVV.

CDR3 loop: CASSQDMTGLNSPLHF. DNA for the CDR3: TGTGCCAGCAGCCAAGATATGACAGGGCTTAATTCACCCCTCCACTTT. V is TRBV3-1 (or the pseudogene TRBV3-2) and J is TRBJ1-6; 7 nucleotides line up with TRBD1. J lost 6 bases, V lost 0 bases, and 5 bases had no gene match. Germline V gives CDR1 LGHDT, CDR2 YNNKEL (reference sequence). CDR3 length equals 16 residues.

The rearrangement uses TRBV6-5 and TRBJ2-7; 10 positions agree with TRBD1. This CDR3 has 13 residues. V trimming: 8 bases; J trimming: 7 bases; junction bases outside the gene matches: 8. Germline assignment: CDR1 MNHEY and CDR2 SVGAGI. The DNA of the CDR3 is TGTGCCAGCTGGGGGACAGGGGTCTCGGAGCAGTACTTC. Translating gives CASWGTGVSEQYF.

The gene calls are TRBV5-1 and TRBJ2-7; TRBD1 matches at 12 bases. V dropped 4 bases and J dropped 9; count of bases not matched to a gene: 11. Germline loops: CDR1 SGHRS, CDR2 YFSETQ. The CDR3 loop spans 15 amino acids. CDR3 amino acids: CASSPRGQGAGVQYF. For the CDR3, the DNA is TGCGCCAGCAGCCCCCGGGGACAGGGGGCCGGAGTGCAGTACTTC.

CDR3 sequence: CASRGRSNYEQYF. CDR3 sequence (DNA): TGTGCCAGCAGGGGCAGGTCGAACTACGAGCAGTACTTC. J is TRBJ2-7 and V is TRBV21-1; the tabulated D call, TRBD1, remains unverified against the DNA. TRBV21-1 is labeled a pseudogene. This CDR3 has 13 amino acids.

The chain couples TRBV7-3 to TRBJ2-2; TRBD2 aligns across 8 bases. There are 15 residues in the CDR3. The germline V gene encodes CDR1 SGHTA and CDR2 FQGTGA. J was trimmed by 5 bases and V by 5 bases; bases with no gene match: 7. CDR3 sequence reads: CASSPGLAGTGELFF. Written as DNA, the CDR3 is TGTGCCAGCAGCCCCGGACTAGCCGGAACCGGGGAGCTGTTTTTT.

This chain connects TRBV7-9 to TRBJ2-1, with no clear D. V was trimmed by 5 bases and J by 1 base, leaving 12 bases between them. The CDR3 sequence is 15 residues long. The germline V gene encodes CDR1 SEHNR and CDR2 FQNEAQ (reference sequence). The CDR3 loop is CASSLSGISYNEQFF. CDR3 sequence (DNA): TGTGCCAGCAGCCTGAGTGGTATTTCCTACAATGAGCAGTTCTTC.

This rearrangement joins TRBV5-5 to TRBJ1-4; 10 bases agree with TRBD1. Germline CDR1 reads SGHKS; CDR2 reads YYEKEE (reference sequence). This CDR3 has 15 amino acids. V trimming: 3 bases; J trimming: 5 bases; junction bases outside the gene matches: 4. The CDR3 sequence is CASSSRTGGNEKLFF. The CDR3 bases are TGTGCCAGCAGCTCCAGGACAGGGGGAAATGAAAAACTGTTTTTT. The entire variable domain, with the rest obtained from reference TRBV5-5 and TRBJ1-4, is as follows: DAGVTQSPTHLIKTRGQQVTLRCSPISGHKSVSWYQQVLGQGPQFIFQYYEKEERGRGNFPDRFSARQFPNYSSELNVNALLLGDSALYLCASSSRTGGNEKLFFGSGTQLSVL.

The chain carries TRBV4-3 and TRBJ2-7; a possible D gene is TRBD1 (5 bases). This CDR3 has 16 residues. V lost 2 bases and J lost 5, with 19 bases in between. From germline, CDR1 is LGHNA and CDR2 YSLEER. Here the CDR3 DNA reads TGCGCCAGCAGCCAAAACAGAGCCCAGGGATTCCACGAGCAGTACTTC. Translating gives CASSQNRAQGFHEQYF.

V is TRBV30 and J is TRBJ1-1; the D is unclear. V was cut by 0 bases and J by 10 bases, with 21 bases left in between. Germline V gene data show CDR1 as GTSNPN and CDR2 as SVGIG (reference sequence). There are 15 residues in the CDR3. The CDR3 spells CAWSVGLGSSKVAFF. Here the CDR3 DNA reads TGTGCCTGGAGTGTAGGTTTGGGTAGCTCCAAGGTAGCTTTCTTT.

This clone was observed a handful of times. The rearrangement uses TRBV11-2 and TRBJ2-7; the match to TRBD2 covers 11 bases. This CDR3 spans 16 amino acids. CDR1 is SGHAT and CDR2 is FQNNGV in the germline V gene. The trim removed 3 bases at V and 3 bases at J, leaving 7 bases unmatched. DNA for the CDR3: TGTGCCAGCAGCTTTACCGGACTAGCGGGTTTCTACGAGCAGTACTTC. This encodes CASSFTGLAGFYEQYF.

The chain has TRBV11-1 and TRBJ1-2, with D possibly matching TRBD1 (6 bases). CDR1 is SGHAT and CDR2 is FQDESV in the germline V gene (reference sequence). Trimming took 5 bases from V and 6 from J, leaving 13 bases between them. The CDR3 spans 13 residues. This CDR3 is CASSKGTRNGYTF. The CDR3 coding sequence is TGTGCCAGCAGCAAGGGGACAAGAAATGGCTACACCTTC.

The rearrangement joins TRBV6-2 or TRBV6-3 to TRBJ2-4, with 7 bases matching TRBD2. The CDR3 has 18 residues. Germline V gene sequence: CDR1 MNHEY, CDR2 SVGEGT. J lost 1 base, V lost 3 bases, and 12 bases had no gene match. CDR3 coding DNA: TGTGCCAGCAGTTATCGGTGGCGGGAGAGTGCGGCCAAAAACATTCAGTACTTC. Its translation is CASSYRWRESAAKNIQYF.

On this clone: Its ends do not fully match the called genes, so a read error is possible. The genes are TRBV24-1 and TRBJ2-7; D call uncertain. CDR1 and CDR2 (germline): KGHDR, SFDVKD. This CDR3 has 12 residues. CDR3 loop: CAISARGVGQYF. DNA for the CDR3: TGTGCCATCAGTGCGCGAGGAGTCGGGCAGTACTTC.

This sequence joins TRBV19 and TRBJ1-2; no firm D call. Trimming took off 5 bases at V and 5 bases at J, with 12 bases between the two ends. The CDR3 totals 13 residues. The germline CDR1 and CDR2 sequences are LNHDA and SQIVND (reference sequence). DNA for the CDR3: TGTGCCAGTAGTTACTCGGGAATGTATGGCTACACCTTC. Translating gives CASSYSGMYGYTF.